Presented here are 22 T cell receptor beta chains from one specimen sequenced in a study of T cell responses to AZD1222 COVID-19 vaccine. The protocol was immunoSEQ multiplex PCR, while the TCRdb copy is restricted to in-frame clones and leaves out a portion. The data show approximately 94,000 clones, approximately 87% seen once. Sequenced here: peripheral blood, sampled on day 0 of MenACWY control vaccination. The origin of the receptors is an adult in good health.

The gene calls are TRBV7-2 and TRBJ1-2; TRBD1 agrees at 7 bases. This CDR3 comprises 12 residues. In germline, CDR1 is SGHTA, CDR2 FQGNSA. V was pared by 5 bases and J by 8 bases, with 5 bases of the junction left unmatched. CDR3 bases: TGTGCCAGCAGCCGACAGGGTGGCGGCTACACCTTC. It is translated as CASSRQGGGYTF.

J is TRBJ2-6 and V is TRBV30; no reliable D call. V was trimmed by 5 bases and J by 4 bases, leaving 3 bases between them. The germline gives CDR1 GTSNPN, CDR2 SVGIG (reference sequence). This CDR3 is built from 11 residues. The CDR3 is CAWGGANVLTF. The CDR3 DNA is TGTGCCTGGGGGGGGGCCAACGTCCTGACTTTC. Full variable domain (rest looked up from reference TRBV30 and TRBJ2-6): SQTIHQWPATLVQPVGSPLSLECTVEGTSNPNLYWYRQAAGRGLQLLFYSVGIGQISSEVPQNLSASRPQDRQFILSSKKLLLSDSGFYLCAWGGANVLTFGAGSRLTVL.

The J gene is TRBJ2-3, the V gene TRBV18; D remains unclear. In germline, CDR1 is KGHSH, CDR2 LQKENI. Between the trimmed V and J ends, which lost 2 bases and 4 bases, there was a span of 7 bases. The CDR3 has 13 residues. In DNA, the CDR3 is TGTGCCAGCTCACCATCGACGCCAGATACGCAGTATTTT. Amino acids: CASSPSTPDTQYF.

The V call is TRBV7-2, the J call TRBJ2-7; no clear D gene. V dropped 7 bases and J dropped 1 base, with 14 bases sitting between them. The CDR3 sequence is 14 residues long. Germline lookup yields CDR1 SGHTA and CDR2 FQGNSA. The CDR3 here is CASKRTGNSYEQYF. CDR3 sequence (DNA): TGTGCCAGCAAGAGGACGGGTAATTCCTACGAGCAGTACTTC.

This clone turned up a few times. CDR3 nucleotides: TGCGCCAGCAGCCAGGTTATAGCGGGGGGGGATTCACCCCTCCACTTT. Translating gives CASSQVIAGGDSPLHF. The chain is built from TRBV4-1 and TRBJ1-6; TRBD1 is a possible D gene (5 bases). The CDR3 is 16 amino acids. The germline CDR1 and CDR2 sequences are MGHRA and YSYEKL. V shed 3 bases and J shed 8 bases, with 17 bases lying between them.

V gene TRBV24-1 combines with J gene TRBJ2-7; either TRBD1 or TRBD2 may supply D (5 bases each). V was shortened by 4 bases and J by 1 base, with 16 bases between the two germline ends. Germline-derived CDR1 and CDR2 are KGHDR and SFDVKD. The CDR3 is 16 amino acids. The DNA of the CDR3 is TGTGCCACCAGTGAGGGACCCCCTGCCGGGTCCTACGAGCAGTACTTC. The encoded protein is CATSEGPPAGSYEQYF.

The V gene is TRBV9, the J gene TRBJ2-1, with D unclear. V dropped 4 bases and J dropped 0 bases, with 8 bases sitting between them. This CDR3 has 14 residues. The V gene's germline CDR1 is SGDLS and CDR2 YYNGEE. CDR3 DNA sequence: TGTGCCAGCAGCCCCCGAGGCTCCTACAATGAGCAGTTCTTC. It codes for CASSPRGSYNEQFF.

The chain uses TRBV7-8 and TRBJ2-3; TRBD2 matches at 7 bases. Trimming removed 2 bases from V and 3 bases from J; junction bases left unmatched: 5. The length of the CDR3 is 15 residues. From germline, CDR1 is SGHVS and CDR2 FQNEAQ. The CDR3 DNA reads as TGTGCCAGCAGCTTAAGGGTGGGAGGGACAGATACGCAGTATTTT. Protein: CASSLRVGGTDTQYF.

The CDR3 DNA sequence: TGTGCCAGCAGCTGGGGCAGGGTCTCGGACGAGCAGTACTTC. Protein sequence: CASSWGRVSDEQYF. The J gene is TRBJ2-7, the V gene TRBV7-9; D perhaps matches TRBD1 (5 bases). Germline values: CDR1 SEHNR, CDR2 FQNEAQ (reference sequence). Trimming left V 4 bases short and J 5 bases short, with 15 bases between. This CDR3 comprises 14 residues.

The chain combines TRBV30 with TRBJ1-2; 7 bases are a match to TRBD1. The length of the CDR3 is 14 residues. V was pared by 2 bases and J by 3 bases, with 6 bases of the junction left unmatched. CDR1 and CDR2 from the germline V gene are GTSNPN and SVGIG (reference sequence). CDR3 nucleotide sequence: TGTGCCTGGAGTCGTTCGGACAGGCACTATGGCTACACCTTC. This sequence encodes CAWSRSDRHYGYTF.

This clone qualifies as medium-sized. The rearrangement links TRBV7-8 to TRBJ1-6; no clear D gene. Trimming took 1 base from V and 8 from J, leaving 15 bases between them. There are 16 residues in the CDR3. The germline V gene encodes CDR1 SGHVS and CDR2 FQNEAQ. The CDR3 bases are TGTGCCAGCAGCTTAGTTAGGACGTTTAAGGATTCACCCCTCCACTTT. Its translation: CASSLVRTFKDSPLHF.

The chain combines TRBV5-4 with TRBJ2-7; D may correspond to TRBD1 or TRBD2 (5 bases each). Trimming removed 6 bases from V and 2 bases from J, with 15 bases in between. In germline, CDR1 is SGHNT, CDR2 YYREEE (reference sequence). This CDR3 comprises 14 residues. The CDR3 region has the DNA TGTGCCAGCACCTGGGGTGGGGGAACCTACGAGCAGTACTTC. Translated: CASTWGGGTYEQYF.

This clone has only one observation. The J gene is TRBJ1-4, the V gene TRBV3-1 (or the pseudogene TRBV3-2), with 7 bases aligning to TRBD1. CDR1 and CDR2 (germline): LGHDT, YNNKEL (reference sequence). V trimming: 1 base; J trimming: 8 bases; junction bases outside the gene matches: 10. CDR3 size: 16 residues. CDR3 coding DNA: TGTGCCAGCAGCCAAGTGACGCGGGACAGAAGGGAAAAACTGTTTTTT. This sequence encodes CASSQVTRDRREKLFF.

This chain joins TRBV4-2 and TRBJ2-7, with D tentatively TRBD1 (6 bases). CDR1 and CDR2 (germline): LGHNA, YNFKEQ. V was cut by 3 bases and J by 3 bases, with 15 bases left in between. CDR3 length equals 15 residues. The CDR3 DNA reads TGTGCCAGCAGCCAGACAGGCCTCAACTTCTACGAGCAGTACTTC. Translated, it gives CASSQTGLNFYEQYF.

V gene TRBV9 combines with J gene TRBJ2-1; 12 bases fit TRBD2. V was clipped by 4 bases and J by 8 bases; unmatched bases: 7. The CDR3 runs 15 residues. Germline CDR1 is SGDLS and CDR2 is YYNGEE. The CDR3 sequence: CASSPTSGSGDEQFF. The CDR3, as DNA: TGTGCCAGCAGCCCGACTAGCGGGAGTGGGGATGAGCAGTTCTTC.

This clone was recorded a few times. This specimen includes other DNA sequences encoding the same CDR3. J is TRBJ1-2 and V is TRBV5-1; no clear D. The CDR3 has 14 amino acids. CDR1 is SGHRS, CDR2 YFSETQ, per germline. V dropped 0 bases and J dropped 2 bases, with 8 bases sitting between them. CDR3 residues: CASSLDSTNYGYTF. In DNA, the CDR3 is TGCGCCAGCAGCTTGGACAGTACCAACTATGGCTACACCTTC.

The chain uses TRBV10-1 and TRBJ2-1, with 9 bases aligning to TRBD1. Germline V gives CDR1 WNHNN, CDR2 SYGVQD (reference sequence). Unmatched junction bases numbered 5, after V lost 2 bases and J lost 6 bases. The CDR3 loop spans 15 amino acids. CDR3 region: CASSESGTGSNEQFF. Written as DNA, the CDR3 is TGCGCCAGCAGTGAGAGTGGGACAGGGAGCAATGAGCAGTTCTTC.

The CDR3 DNA is TGTGCCAGCAGCTTGACAGGGTTCGATGAGCAGTTCTTC. Its translation: CASSLTGFDEQFF. The rearrangement uses TRBV7-2 and TRBJ2-1; 7 nucleotides align to TRBD1. The CDR3 covers 13 residues. Per the germline V gene, CDR1 is SGHTA and CDR2 is FQGNSA. With V trimmed by 3 bases and J by 8 bases, 4 bases remained unmatched.

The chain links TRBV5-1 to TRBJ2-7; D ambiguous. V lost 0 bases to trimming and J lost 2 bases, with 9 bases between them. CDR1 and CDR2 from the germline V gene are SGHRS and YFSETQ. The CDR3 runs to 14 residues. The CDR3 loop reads CASSLGGEAYEQYF. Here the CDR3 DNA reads TGCGCCAGCAGCTTGGGAGGAGAAGCCTACGAGCAGTACTTC.

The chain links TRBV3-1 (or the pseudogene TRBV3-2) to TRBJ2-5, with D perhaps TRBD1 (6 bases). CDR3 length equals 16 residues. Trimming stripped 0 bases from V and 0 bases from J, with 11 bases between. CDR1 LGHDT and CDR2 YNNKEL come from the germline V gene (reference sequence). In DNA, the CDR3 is TGTGCCAGCAGCCAAGAGTCCAGGGGCTACCAAGAGACCCAGTACTTC. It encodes CASSQESRGYQETQYF.

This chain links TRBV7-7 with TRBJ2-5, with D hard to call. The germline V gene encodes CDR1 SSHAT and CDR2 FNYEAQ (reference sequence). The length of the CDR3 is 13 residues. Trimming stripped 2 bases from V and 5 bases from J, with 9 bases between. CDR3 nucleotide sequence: TGTGCCAGCAGCTTAACAGCCCGGGAGACCCAGTACTTC. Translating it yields CASSLTARETQYF. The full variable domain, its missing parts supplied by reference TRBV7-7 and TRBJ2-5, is GAGVSQSPRYKVTKRGQDVTLRCDPISSHATLYWYQQALGQGPEFLTYFNYEAQPDKSGLPSDRFSAERPEGSISTLTIQRTEQRDSAMYRCASSLTARETQYFGPGTRLLVL.

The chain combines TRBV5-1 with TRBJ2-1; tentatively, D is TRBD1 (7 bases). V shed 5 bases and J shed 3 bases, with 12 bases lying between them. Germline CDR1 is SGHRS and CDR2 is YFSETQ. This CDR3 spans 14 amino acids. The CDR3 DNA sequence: TGCGCCAGCAGTCCGGGGGACAGCTACAATGAGCAGTTCTTC. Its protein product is CASSPGDSYNEQFF.